These 24 T cell receptor beta chains were all obtained from the same sample, sequenced in a study of blood T cell repertoires in COVID-19. Profiling relied on immunoSEQ multiplex PCR, and the TCRdb table lists in-frame clones only, not all of them. Of 81,000 or so clones listed, 89% were seen once; the top ten hold 9.5% to 15%. The material sequenced was peripheral blood. The receptors shown here come from a man in his 70s with active or convalescent COVID-19.

The chain has TRBV5-4 and TRBJ1-2, with unresolved D. The CDR3 totals 14 residues. Trimming pared 7 bases from V and 2 bases from J, leaving 15 bases between. The germline V gene encodes CDR1 SGHNT and CDR2 YYREEE (reference sequence). CDR3 sequence reads: CASHSQGINYGYTF. In DNA form, the CDR3 reads TGTGCCAGCCATAGCCAAGGAATCAACTATGGCTACACCTTC.

CDR3 nucleotides: TGCGCCAGCAGCCAAGCGATAGCCTATAATTCACCCCTCCACTTT. Its translation is CASSQAIAYNSPLHF. V gene TRBV4-3 combines with J gene TRBJ1-6; D gene unclear. Trimming pared 1 base from V and 2 bases from J, leaving 6 bases between. CDR3 length: 15 residues. Germline CDR1 reads LGHNA; CDR2 reads YSLEER.

The V gene is TRBV5-6, the J gene TRBJ2-5; unclear D gene. Trimming shortened V by 0 bases and J by 1 base, and 7 bases separated the two germline ends. The CDR3 loop spans 14 amino acids. Germline-derived CDR1 and CDR2 are SGHDT and YYEEEE. Here the CDR3 reads CASSLVAVQETQYF. CDR3 nucleotides: TGTGCCAGCAGCTTGGTGGCAGTCCAAGAGACCCAGTACTTC.

The chain recombines TRBV6-1 with TRBJ1-2, with 8 bases lining up with TRBD1. This CDR3 is 18 amino acids long. CDR1 is MNHNS, CDR2 SASEGT, per germline. V trimming: 1 base; J trimming: 2 bases; junction bases outside the gene matches: 12. CDR3 sequence (DNA): TGTGCCAGCAGTGAAGGGGGATGGCGGGACAGGAGGAACTATGGCTACACCTTC. It is translated as CASSEGGWRDRRNYGYTF.

This clone was observed a few times. The V call is TRBV7-9, the J call TRBJ1-1; 7 bases map to TRBD1. Looked up from germline, CDR1 is SEHNR and CDR2 is FQNEAQ (reference sequence). This CDR3 is built from 16 residues. V was clipped by 2 bases and J by 3 bases; unmatched bases: 9. CDR3 DNA sequence: TGTGCCAGCAGCTTACACAGGGGTCTGAAGGACACTGAAGCTTTCTTT. As protein: CASSLHRGLKDTEAFF.

The J gene is TRBJ2-7, the V gene TRBV6-2 or TRBV6-3, with D possibly TRBD1 on 6 matching bases. Trimming shortened V by 2 bases and J by 0 bases, and 11 bases separated the two germline ends. CDR1 is MNHEY and CDR2 is SVGEGT in the germline V gene. The CDR3 length is 15 residues. The CDR3 sequence: CASSYGTTGSYEQYF. For the CDR3, the DNA is TGTGCCAGCAGTTACGGGACAACCGGCTCCTACGAGCAGTACTTC.

This chain links TRBV10-3 with TRBJ2-7, with 10 bases lining up with TRBD1. CDR3 length equals 14 residues. The V gene's germline CDR1 is ENHRY and CDR2 SYGVKD. V was pared by 3 bases and J by 7 bases, with 6 bases of the junction left unmatched. As DNA, the CDR3 is TGTGCCATCAGTGATCCGGGACAGGGGAGGGAGCAGTACTTC. It is translated as CAISDPGQGREQYF.

This sequence joins TRBV5-1 and TRBJ1-1; D unresolved. In germline, CDR1 is SGHRS, CDR2 YFSETQ. This CDR3 spans 15 amino acids. With 4 bases removed from V and 4 bases from J, the gap between germline ends came to 17 bases. This chain's CDR3 is CASSLQGRGRTEAFF. The CDR3 DNA reads TGCGCCAGCAGCCTCCAAGGCCGGGGTCGCACTGAAGCTTTCTTT.

The V and J genes are TRBV5-1 and TRBJ1-6, with 7 bases that match TRBD1. In germline, CDR1 is SGHRS, CDR2 YFSETQ. CDR3 length equals 15 residues. Trimming removed 4 bases from V and 10 bases from J; junction bases left unmatched: 11. The CDR3 reads CASSIQGLIESPLHF. CDR3 bases: TGCGCCAGCAGCATACAGGGGCTAATAGAATCACCCCTCCACTTT.

The chain combines TRBV11-3 with TRBJ2-2; the D gene is possibly TRBD1 (5 bases). CDR1 and CDR2 (germline): SGHNT, YENEEA. The CDR3 is made up of 15 amino acids. The ends were cut back, 1 base at V and 1 base at J, with 7 bases in the middle. The DNA of the CDR3 is TGTGCCAGCAGCTTAGGGCAGGGGAACACCGGGGAGCTGTTTTTT. Residues: CASSLGQGNTGELFF. Supplemented by reference TRBV11-3 and TRBJ2-2, the full variable domain reads EAGVVQSPRYKIIEKKQPVAFWCNPISGHNTLYWYLQNLGQGPELLIRYENEEAVDDSQLPKDRFSAERLKGVDSTLKIQPAELGDSAVYLCASSLGQGNTGELFFGEGSRLTVL.

The rearrangement links TRBV4-3 to TRBJ2-2; possible D gene TRBD1, 5 bases. Trimming cost V 0 bases and J 2 bases, with 16 bases left between them. CDR3 length: 18 amino acids. Per germline, CDR1 LGHNA and CDR2 YSLEER. CDR3 sequence: CASSQEAQANLNTGELFF. CDR3 DNA: TGCGCCAGCAGCCAAGAGGCACAGGCTAATCTTAACACCGGGGAGCTGTTTTTT.

The chain carries TRBV7-9 and TRBJ2-7; no clear D gene. Germline CDR1 and CDR2: SEHNR and FQNEAQ (reference sequence). CDR3 length: 12 residues. V lost 4 bases and J 4 bases, leaving 8 bases between the germline ends. CDR3 amino acids: CASSWSSYEQYF. The CDR3 DNA is TGTGCCAGCAGCTGGTCCAGTTACGAGCAGTACTTC.

The chain links TRBV10-3 to TRBJ1-1, with D unresolved. V was pared by 3 bases and J by 4 bases, with 21 bases between. The CDR3 consists of 17 residues. Germline loops: CDR1 ENHRY, CDR2 SYGVKD. The CDR3 loop reads CAISDPPAGNGSTEAFF. CDR3 sequence (DNA): TGTGCCATCAGTGACCCCCCCGCCGGCAATGGGAGCACTGAAGCTTTCTTT.

CDR3 sequence reads: CASSRPSAGQGPYFYGYTF. The CDR3 DNA follows: TGTGCCAGTAGTCGACCCTCTGCGGGACAGGGCCCCTATTTCTATGGCTACACCTTC. The genes are TRBV19 and TRBJ1-2; 9 bases match TRBD1. Germline CDR1 LNHDA, CDR2 SQIVND (reference sequence). Trimming removed 5 bases from V and 4 bases from J; junction bases left unmatched: 20. This CDR3 contains 19 residues.

This clone was seen just once. The rearrangement uses TRBV2 and TRBJ1-6, with D possibly being TRBD1 (5 bases). Germline assignment: CDR1 SNHLY and CDR2 FYNNEI. The ends were cut back, 6 bases at V and 0 bases at J, with 15 bases in the middle. This CDR3 comprises 17 residues. CDR3 sequence (DNA): TGTGCCAGCAGCCGGGACTTACTGAGCTCCTATAATTCACCCCTCCACTTT. Translating it yields CASSRDLLSSYNSPLHF.

The chain has TRBV7-2 and TRBJ2-7; the D gene is possibly TRBD2 (7 bases). The V gene lost 4 bases and the J gene lost 5 bases, with 15 bases spanning the gap. This CDR3 is built from 14 residues. Germline V lookup: CDR1 SGHTA, CDR2 FQGNSA. CDR3 protein: CASSWGGLTHEQYF. Here the CDR3 DNA reads TGTGCCAGCAGCTGGGGGGGCCTTACCCACGAGCAGTACTTC.

The chain uses TRBV6-2 or TRBV6-3 and TRBJ1-2, with D perhaps matching TRBD1 (6 bases). The CDR3 spans 14 residues. From germline, CDR1 is MNHEY and CDR2 SVGEGT. Trimming cost V 2 bases and J 2 bases, with 9 bases left between them. DNA of the CDR3: TGTGCCAGCAGTTACGCGGACAGAAACTATGGCTACACCTTC. Its protein is CASSYADRNYGYTF.

This clone has only a few counts. The chain couples TRBV5-6 to TRBJ2-7; D is ambiguous. V was pared by 3 bases and J by 3 bases, with 10 bases between. CDR3 length: 13 amino acids. CDR1 and CDR2 (germline): SGHDT, YYEEEE. CDR3 DNA: TGTGCCAGCAGCTCTACAGATTACTACGAGCAGTACTTC. Translating gives CASSSTDYYEQYF.

CDR3 sequence (DNA): TGTGCTAGTGGTGAGGGAGATACGCAGTATTTT. This sequence encodes CASGEGDTQYF. J is TRBJ2-3 and V is TRBV12-5, with TRBD2 as a possible D gene (5 bases). The CDR3 is 11 amino acids. The V end was cut by 5 bases, the J end by 5 bases, with 5 bases between. CDR1 is LGHNT, CDR2 FRNRAP, per germline.

The gene calls are TRBV7-6 and TRBJ1-6; no firm D call. V gave up 6 bases and J gave up 6 bases, with 21 bases separating them. Germline values: CDR1 SGHVS, CDR2 FNYEAQ. CDR3 length: 17 amino acids. CDR3 coding DNA: TGTGCCAGCAGTCTAGCCCCCCCGCAGGCACCTAATTCACCCCTCCACTTT. It yields the protein CASSLAPPQAPNSPLHF.

This rearrangement joins TRBV7-9 to TRBJ1-4; tentative D call: TRBD1 (6 bases). V gave up 4 bases and J gave up 4 bases, with 16 bases separating them. CDR3 length: 16 residues. Germline V gene lookup returns CDR1 SEHNR and CDR2 FQNEAQ (reference sequence). The CDR3: CASSSLEGGYNEKLFF. Here the CDR3 DNA reads TGTGCCAGCAGCTCCCTGGAGGGGGGGTATAATGAAAAACTGTTTTTT. The whole variable domain, remainder taken from reference TRBV7-9 and TRBJ1-4, is DTGVSQNPRHKITKRGQNVTFRCDPISEHNRLYWYRQTLGQGPEFLTYFQNEAQLEKSRLLSDRFSAERPKGSFSTLEIQRTEQGDSAMYLCASSSLEGGYNEKLFFGSGTQLSVL.

This chain links TRBV6-2 or TRBV6-3 with TRBJ2-1, with TRBD2 identical over 13 bases. The CDR3 is 16 amino acids. CDR1 is MNHEY, CDR2 SVGEGT, per germline. Trimming at V came to 5 bases and at J to 3 bases, leaving 4 bases not matched to a gene. CDR3 amino acids: CASSTRLAGGYNEQFF. The CDR3 DNA reads as TGTGCCAGCAGTACCAGACTAGCGGGGGGCTACAATGAGCAGTTCTTC.

The rearrangement joins TRBV27 to TRBJ1-2, with a possible D match to TRBD1 (5 bases). Germline V gene sequence: CDR1 MNHEY, CDR2 SMNVEV (reference sequence). The V gene lost 4 bases and the J gene lost 6 bases, with 18 bases spanning the gap. The CDR3 runs to 15 residues. CDR3 nucleotides: TGTGCCAGCAGTTCCCGGGACGGGAGAAATAATGGCTACACCTTC. Translated: CASSSRDGRNNGYTF.

The chain employs TRBV20-1 and TRBJ2-7, with D tentatively TRBD2 (5 bases). This CDR3 is 13 amino acids long. Germline loops: CDR1 DFQATT, CDR2 SNEGSKA (reference sequence). Trimming took off 3 bases at V and 0 bases at J, with 9 bases between the two ends. This chain's CDR3 is CSASRADSYEQYF. The DNA for the CDR3 is TGCAGTGCTAGTAGAGCGGACTCCTACGAGCAGTACTTC.